One and the same sample provided the 28 T cell receptor beta chains below, sequenced in a study of CD8+ T cells in alopecia areata. Regarding treatment: oral pan-JAK inhibitor, 5-10 mg twice daily. Extraction of RNA preceded its reverse transcription into cDNA, which served as the sequencing template. Profiled with immunoSEQ multiplex PCR; TCRdb holds only in-frame clones, not every one. The repertoire holds 110,000 or so clones, with 45% to 65% as singletons. The sequencing here drew on CD4+ T cells sorted from blood, taken at week 24, from a patient treated with tofacitinib. The receptor set was obtained from a human donor with alopecia areata.

This clone came up a few times. This rearrangement joins TRBV29-1 to TRBJ2-2, with D tentatively TRBD1 or TRBD2 (5 bases each). Germline CDR1 reads SQVTM; CDR2 reads ANQGSEA. The CDR3 spans 14 residues. V was clipped by 6 bases and J by 6 bases, with 17 bases between them. The CDR3 spells CSVARDGGAGELFF. The CDR3 bases are TGCAGCGTCGCCCGGGACGGAGGCGCCGGGGAGCTGTTTTTT.

The sample holds one count of this clone. V gene TRBV5-4 combines with J gene TRBJ2-7; D is perhaps TRBD1 (6 bases). CDR1 and CDR2 (germline): SGHNT, YYREEE (reference sequence). The V end was cut by 3 bases, the J end by 2 bases, with 18 bases between. CDR3 size: 16 residues. CDR3 amino acids: CASSWSTGKGTYEQYF. DNA for the CDR3: TGTGCCAGCAGCTGGAGTACAGGGAAGGGGACCTACGAGCAGTACTTC.

In its sample, this clone was seen a few times. The chain couples TRBV6-5 to TRBJ2-3; 10 bases agree with TRBD2. Germline V gene lookup returns CDR1 MNHEY and CDR2 SVGAGI. The CDR3 has 15 residues. Trimming cost V 6 bases and J 5 bases; bases outside gene matches: 8. The CDR3 nucleotides are TGTGCCAGCAGCCTTCTAGCGGGGGCTGGAGATACGCAGTATTTT. Protein: CASSLLAGAGDTQYF.

The gene calls are TRBV6-5 and TRBJ1-2; 7 bases match TRBD1. V shed 6 bases and J 8 bases; nucleotides not matched to a gene: 9. Germline loops: CDR1 MNHEY, CDR2 SVGAGI. The CDR3 runs to 13 residues. This CDR3 is CASSPQGVRGYTF. CDR3 DNA sequence: TGTGCCAGCAGCCCGCAGGGGGTGAGGGGCTACACCTTC.

The chain carries TRBV6-5 and TRBJ1-1; D is undetermined. In germline, CDR1 is MNHEY, CDR2 SVGAGI. Deletions cut 0 bases from V and 2 bases from J, with 10 bases between. The CDR3 contains 15 residues. CDR3 sequence (DNA): TGTGCCAGCAGTTACTCGAAATCTGCTAACACTGAAGCTTTCTTT. The encoded protein is CASSYSKSANTEAFF.

The V gene is TRBV6-5, the J gene TRBJ1-2, with D hard to call. Trimming removed 6 bases from V and 7 bases from J, with 18 bases in between. The CDR3 spans 14 residues. From germline, CDR1 is MNHEY and CDR2 SVGAGI. The CDR3 here is CASSPGGAGFGYTF. Here the CDR3 DNA reads TGTGCCAGCAGCCCGGGTGGCGCGGGGTTTGGCTACACCTTC.

There are a few counts of this clone. The rearrangement uses TRBV29-1 and TRBJ1-1; 11 bases are a match to TRBD1. The CDR3 loop spans 13 amino acids. V lost 4 bases and J lost 3; bases outside the gene matches: 1. Per the germline V gene, CDR1 is SQVTM and CDR2 is ANQGSEA. The CDR3 DNA is TGCAGCGTTGGGACAGGGGGCTACACTGAAGCTTTCTTT. This gives the protein CSVGTGGYTEAFF.

V usage is TRBV10-3 and J usage is TRBJ2-1; D is perhaps TRBD1 or TRBD2 (6 bases each). The CDR3 spans 12 residues. Trimming removed 6 bases from V and 10 bases from J, with 13 bases in between. Germline values: CDR1 ENHRY, CDR2 SYGVKD. The CDR3 sequence is CAISLGGTEQFF. CDR3 sequence (DNA): TGTGCCATCAGCCTAGGGGGGACGGAGCAGTTCTTC.

Comments on this clone: The junction shows a germline mismatch at one end, possibly a read error. The rearrangement uses TRBV5-6 and TRBJ2-5, with 7 nucleotides matching TRBD2. The CDR3 contains 11 residues. Germline V CDR1 and CDR2: SGHDT, YYEEEE. The CDR3 sequence is CASSLRLAVDF. The CDR3 DNA reads as TGTGCCAGCAGCTTGAGGCTAGCGGTCGACTTC. Full variable domain (missing parts from reference TRBV5-6 and TRBJ2-5): DAGVTQSPTHLIKTRGQQVTLRCSPKSGHDTVSWYQQALGQGPQFIFQYYEEEERQRGNFPDRFSGHQFPNYSSELNVNALLLGDSALYLCASSLRLAVDFGPGTRLLVL.

This chain joins TRBV6-5 and TRBJ1-1; 7 positions match TRBD1. V shed 4 bases and J 8 bases; nucleotides not matched to a gene: 7. The CDR3 has 13 amino acids. CDR1 and CDR2 from the germline V gene are MNHEY and SVGAGI. The CDR3 region has the DNA TGTGCCAGCAGTTCGACAGGGTTGATAGAAGCTTTCTTT. As protein: CASSSTGLIEAFF.

The chain has TRBV7-9 and TRBJ2-1, with 9 bases identical to TRBD2. Germline trimming cut 5 bases from V and 5 bases from J; bases unmatched to any gene: 13. From germline, CDR1 is SEHNR and CDR2 FQNEAQ (reference sequence). The CDR3 sequence is 17 residues long. CDR3: CASSTYSSGGRDNEQFF. CDR3 nucleotide sequence: TGTGCCAGCAGCACCTACTCCAGCGGGGGGCGTGACAATGAGCAGTTCTTC.

V is TRBV5-6 and J is TRBJ2-1; 11 bases agree with TRBD1. Germline CDR1 reads SGHDT; CDR2 reads YYEEEE. V dropped 3 bases and J dropped 4; count of bases not matched to a gene: 9. The CDR3 runs to 17 residues. The CDR3 protein is CASSSGQGAVWYNEQFF. Here the CDR3 DNA reads TGTGCCAGCAGCTCCGGACAGGGGGCTGTTTGGTACAATGAGCAGTTCTTC.

The genes are TRBV10-3 and TRBJ2-7; the D is unclear. The V end lost 10 bases, the J end lost 0 bases, and 13 bases lay between the germline ends. From germline, CDR1 is ENHRY and CDR2 SYGVKD. CDR3 length: 13 residues. The CDR3 spells CATRNGNSYEQYF. The CDR3 DNA is TGTGCCACCCGAAATGGGAACTCCTACGAGCAGTACTTC.

CDR3 protein: CASSRQVVYEQYF. The CDR3 DNA sequence: TGCGCCAGCAGCCGACAGGTAGTCTACGAGCAGTACTTC. The chain is built from TRBV4-1 and TRBJ2-7; TRBD1 is a possible D gene (6 bases). Germline-derived CDR1 and CDR2 are MGHRA and YSYEKL. V was pared by 4 bases and J by 3 bases, with 10 bases between. This CDR3 is built from 13 residues.

The chain carries TRBV7-9 and TRBJ1-5; the D is unclear. This CDR3 region has 13 residues. The V gene lost 2 bases and the J gene lost 7 bases, with 9 bases spanning the gap. The V gene's germline CDR1 is SEHNR and CDR2 FQNEAQ (reference sequence). Here the CDR3 reads CASSLLGEQPQHF. The CDR3 DNA is TGTGCCAGCAGCTTATTGGGCGAACAGCCCCAGCATTTT.

The rearrangement uses TRBV19 and TRBJ2-3, with D possibly matching TRBD1 (5 bases). Germline V CDR1 and CDR2: LNHDA, SQIVND (reference sequence). The CDR3 has 14 amino acids. Trimming shortened V by 4 bases and J by 4 bases, and 12 bases separated the two germline ends. CDR3 region: CASSTRVSADTQYF. DNA for the CDR3: TGTGCCAGTAGTACCAGGGTTTCCGCAGATACGCAGTATTTT.

Details on this clone: Other DNA sequences from this sample encode an identical CDR3 as well. The chain uses TRBV5-6 and TRBJ1-5; D not certain. Germline V gene lookup returns CDR1 SGHDT and CDR2 YYEEEE. V was cut by 0 bases and J by 2 bases, with 9 bases left in between. This CDR3 has 15 residues. The CDR3 is CASSLGGFGNQPQHF. CDR3 in DNA: TGTGCCAGCAGCTTGGGAGGGTTTGGCAATCAGCCCCAGCATTTT.

This clone was seen more than once but under ten times. The chain is built from TRBV5-1 and TRBJ2-5; D is possibly TRBD1 or TRBD2 (5 bases each). V gave up 4 bases and J gave up 5 bases, with 21 bases separating them. Germline CDR1 SGHRS, CDR2 YFSETQ. The CDR3 sequence is 16 residues long. CDR3 residues: CASSPTGTSPGETQYF. DNA of the CDR3: TGCGCCAGCAGCCCTACTGGGACCTCACCGGGGGAGACCCAGTACTTC.

The chain recombines TRBV6-1 with TRBJ1-6, with 7 bases matching TRBD1. Germline CDR1 reads MNHNS; CDR2 reads SASEGT. This CDR3 region has 15 residues. V trimming: 5 bases; J trimming: 7 bases; junction bases outside the gene matches: 8. The CDR3 reads CASSPGGDLNSPLHF. CDR3 sequence (DNA): TGTGCCAGCAGTCCAGGGGGGGACCTCAATTCACCCCTCCACTTT.

CDR3 protein: CAILGLGVYEQYF. For the CDR3, the DNA is TGTGCCATCCTCGGACTGGGAGTCTACGAGCAGTACTTC. The chain carries TRBV10-3 and TRBJ2-7; possibly TRBD2 for D (5 bases). The V gene's germline CDR1 is ENHRY and CDR2 SYGVKD. The CDR3 extends over 13 amino acids. V lost 8 bases and J lost 3, with 14 bases in between.

With regard to this clone: The same CDR3 arises from other DNA sequences in this sample as well. V usage is TRBV7-9 and J usage is TRBJ2-5; 7 bases map to TRBD2. From germline, CDR1 is SEHNR and CDR2 FQNEAQ (reference sequence). This CDR3 contains 14 residues. Unmatched junction bases numbered 0, after V lost 0 bases and J lost 2 bases. The CDR3 is CASSLASGQETQYF. The DNA of the CDR3 is TGTGCCAGCAGCTTAGCTAGCGGGCAAGAGACCCAGTACTTC.

This clone has more than one count but fewer than ten. This chain uses TRBV4-1 with TRBJ2-1; a weak D match, TRBD2 (5 bases). V lost 4 bases and J 12 bases, leaving 16 bases between the germline ends. The germline V gene has CDR1 MGHRA and CDR2 YSYEKL. The CDR3 is 13 amino acids. The CDR3 protein is CASSPSTFWGQFF. In DNA, the CDR3 is TGCGCCAGCAGCCCTAGCACCTTTTGGGGGCAGTTCTTC.

This clone has only a few counts. V gene TRBV7-2 combines with J gene TRBJ1-2; D is undetermined. V lost 2 bases, J lost 4 bases, and 5 bases lay in between. Germline assignment: CDR1 SGHTA and CDR2 FQGNSA. The length of the CDR3 is 12 residues. DNA for the CDR3: TGTGCCAGCAGCTTAAGAAGCTATGGCTACACCTTC. It specifies CASSLRSYGYTF.

V gene TRBV10-3 combines with J gene TRBJ2-5; TRBD1 aligns across 8 bases. Germline V gene sequence: CDR1 ENHRY, CDR2 SYGVKD. The V gene end was trimmed by 5 bases and the J gene end by 3 bases; junction bases not matched to a gene: 2. The CDR3 covers 13 residues. DNA for the CDR3: TGTGCCATCAGTCAGGACAGGGAAGAGACCCAGTACTTC. Translated, it gives CAISQDREETQYF.

This clone was observed a handful of times. The chain links TRBV4-2 to TRBJ1-2, with D unclear. This CDR3 has 13 residues. V was pared by 0 bases and J by 8 bases, with 10 bases between. Germline assignment: CDR1 LGHNA and CDR2 YNFKEQ. CDR3 region: CASSQDSFQGYTF. The CDR3, as DNA: TGTGCCAGCAGCCAAGATTCGTTCCAAGGCTACACCTTC.

This chain uses TRBV6-1 with TRBJ1-2, with 12 bases identical to TRBD1. The CDR3 spans 18 residues. J was trimmed by 0 bases and V by 4 bases; bases with no gene match: 9. The germline V gene has CDR1 MNHNS and CDR2 SASEGT. The CDR3 region has the DNA TGTGCCAGCAGTGGGCTGGGACAGGGGGCCCGGGCTAACTATGGCTACACCTTC. Encoded protein: CASSGLGQGARANYGYTF.

The chain links TRBV30 to TRBJ1-2; D is uncertain. V lost 5 bases and J lost 7, with 17 bases in between. Per germline, CDR1 GTSNPN and CDR2 SVGIG (reference sequence). The CDR3 extends over 13 amino acids. CDR3 in DNA: TGTGCCTGGGGGGTAGGGAGGGATCCTGGCTACACCTTC. Residues: CAWGVGRDPGYTF. Supplemented by reference TRBV30 and TRBJ1-2, the full variable domain reads SQTIHQWPATLVQPVGSPLSLECTVEGTSNPNLYWYRQAAGRGLQLLFYSVGIGQISSEVPQNLSASRPQDRQFILSSKKLLLSDSGFYLCAWGVGRDPGYTFGSGTRLTVV.

This chain links TRBV7-9 with TRBJ2-2, with D unclear. This CDR3 has 15 residues. V shed 5 bases and J shed 0 bases, with 10 bases lying between them. Germline lookup yields CDR1 SEHNR and CDR2 FQNEAQ (reference sequence). The CDR3 DNA sequence: TGTGCCAGCAGCCAAATAAGCTCGAACACCGGGGAGCTGTTTTTT. Translated, it gives CASSQISSNTGELFF.